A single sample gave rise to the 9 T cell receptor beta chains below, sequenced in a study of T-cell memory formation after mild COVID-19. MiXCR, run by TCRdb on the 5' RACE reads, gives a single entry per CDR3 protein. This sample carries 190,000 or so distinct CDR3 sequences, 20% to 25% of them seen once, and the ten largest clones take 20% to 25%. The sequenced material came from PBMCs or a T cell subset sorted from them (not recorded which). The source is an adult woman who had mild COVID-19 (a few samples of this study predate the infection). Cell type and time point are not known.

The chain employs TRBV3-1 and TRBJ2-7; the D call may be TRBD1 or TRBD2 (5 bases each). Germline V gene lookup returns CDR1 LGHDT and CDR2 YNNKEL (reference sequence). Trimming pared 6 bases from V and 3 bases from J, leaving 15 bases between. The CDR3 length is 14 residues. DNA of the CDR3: TGTGCCAGCAGTCGGGGCGGAGGTGACTACGAGCAGTACTTC. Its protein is CASSRGGGDYEQYF.

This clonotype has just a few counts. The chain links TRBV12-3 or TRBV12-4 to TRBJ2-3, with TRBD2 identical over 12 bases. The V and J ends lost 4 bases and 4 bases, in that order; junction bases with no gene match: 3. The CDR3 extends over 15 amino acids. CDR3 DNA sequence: TGTGCCAGCAGTTCACTAGCGGGGGGCGCAGATACGCAGTATTTT. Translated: CASSSLAGGADTQYF.

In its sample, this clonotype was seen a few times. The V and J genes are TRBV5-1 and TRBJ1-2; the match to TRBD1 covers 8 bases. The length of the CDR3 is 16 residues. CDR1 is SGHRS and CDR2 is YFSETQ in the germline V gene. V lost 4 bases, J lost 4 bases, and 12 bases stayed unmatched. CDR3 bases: TGCGCCAGCAGCGGGGACCCCGGACAGGGACTCTATGGCTACACCTTC. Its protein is CASSGDPGQGLYGYTF.

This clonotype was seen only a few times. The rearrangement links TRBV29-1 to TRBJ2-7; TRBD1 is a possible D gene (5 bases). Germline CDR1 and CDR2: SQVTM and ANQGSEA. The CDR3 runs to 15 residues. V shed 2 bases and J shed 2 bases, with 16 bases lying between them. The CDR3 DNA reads TGCAGCGTTGAAATCTCGCAGGGCTTTACCTACGAGCAGTACTTC. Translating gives CSVEISQGFTYEQYF.

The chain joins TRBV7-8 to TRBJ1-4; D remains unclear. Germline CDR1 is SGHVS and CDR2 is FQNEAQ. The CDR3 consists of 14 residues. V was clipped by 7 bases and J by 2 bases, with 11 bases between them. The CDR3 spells CASTTWGTNEKLFF. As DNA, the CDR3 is TGTGCCAGCACCACGTGGGGTACTAATGAAAAACTGTTTTTT. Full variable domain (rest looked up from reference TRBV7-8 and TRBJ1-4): GAGVSQSPRYKVAKRGQDVALRCDPISGHVSLFWYQQALGQGPEFLTYFQNEAQLDKSGLPSDRFFAERPEGSVSTLKIQRTQQEDSAVYLCASTTWGTNEKLFFGSGTQLSVL.

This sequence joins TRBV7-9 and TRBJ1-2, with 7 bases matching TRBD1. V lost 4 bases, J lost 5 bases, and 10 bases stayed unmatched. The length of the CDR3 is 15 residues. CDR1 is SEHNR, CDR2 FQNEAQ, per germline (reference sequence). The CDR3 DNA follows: TGTGCCAGCAGCTCGCTGACAGGGAGTGGTTATGGCTACACCTTC. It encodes CASSSLTGSGYGYTF.

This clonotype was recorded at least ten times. CDR3 in DNA: TGTGCCAGCAGCTTGGGGGAATCCTACGAGCAGTACTTC. Residues: CASSLGESYEQYF. The rearrangement uses TRBV7-9 and TRBJ2-7, with D perhaps being TRBD1 or TRBD2 (5 bases each). Germline CDR1 reads SEHNR; CDR2 reads FQNEAQ (reference sequence). This CDR3 contains 13 residues. V was clipped by 3 bases and J by 1 base, with 7 bases between them. The full variable domain, completed using reference TRBV7-9 and TRBJ2-7, is DTGVSQNPRHKITKRGQNVTFRCDPISEHNRLYWYRQTLGQGPEFLTYFQNEAQLEKSRLLSDRFSAERPKGSFSTLEIQRTEQGDSAMYLCASSLGESYEQYFGPGTRLTVT.

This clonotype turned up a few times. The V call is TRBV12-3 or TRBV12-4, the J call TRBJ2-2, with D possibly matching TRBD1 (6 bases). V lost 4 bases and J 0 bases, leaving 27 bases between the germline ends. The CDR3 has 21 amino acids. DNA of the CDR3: TGTGCCAGCAGTTCCTTTCTTATTTCGTTGGGGGCTCCCTCGAACACCGGGGAGCTGTTTTTT. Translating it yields CASSSFLISLGAPSNTGELFF.

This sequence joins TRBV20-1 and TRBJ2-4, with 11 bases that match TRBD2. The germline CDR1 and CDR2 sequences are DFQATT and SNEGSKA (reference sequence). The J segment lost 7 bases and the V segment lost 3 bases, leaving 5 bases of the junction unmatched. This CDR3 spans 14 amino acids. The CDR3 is CSARTSGDGNIQYF. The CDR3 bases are TGCAGTGCTAGGACTAGCGGGGATGGGAACATTCAGTACTTC.